These 27 T cell receptor beta chains originate from one sample sequenced in a study of blood T cell repertoires in COVID-19. Data came from immunoSEQ multiplex PCR; TCRdb stores just in-frame clones and leaves some out. Among around 130,000 clones listed, roughly 85% were seen once. Sequenced input: peripheral blood. These receptor sequences come from a man aged 40-49 years with acute or convalescent COVID-19.

This chain joins TRBV20-1 and TRBJ2-2; 8 positions match TRBD2. The CDR3 contains 15 residues. The V segment lost 3 bases and the J segment 6 bases; nucleotides outside the gene matches: 9. From germline, CDR1 is DFQATT and CDR2 SNEGSKA (reference sequence). CDR3 in DNA: TGCAGTGCTAGTCGACGGGGGGGGCTTCCCGGGGAGCTGTTTTTT. It encodes CSASRRGGLPGELFF.

This clone was picked up one time. The V gene is TRBV24-1, the J gene TRBJ2-3, with D possibly matching TRBD2 (5 bases). Germline-derived CDR1 and CDR2 are KGHDR and SFDVKD. This CDR3 contains 15 residues. The ends were cut back, 4 bases at V and 3 bases at J, with 13 bases in the middle. CDR3 residues: CATSDESTGTDTQYF. The CDR3 DNA sequence: TGTGCCACCAGTGACGAATCGACGGGAACAGATACGCAGTATTTT.

This clone was recorded only once. The V gene is TRBV5-1, the J gene TRBJ2-7; 10 bases align to TRBD1. The CDR3 contains 14 residues. Germline V gene data show CDR1 as SGHRS and CDR2 as YFSETQ. The junction had 1 base not matched to a gene; V was cut back by 0 bases and J by 4 bases. The CDR3 region is CASSLGQGAYEQYF. The DNA of the CDR3 is TGCGCCAGCAGCTTGGGACAGGGGGCTTACGAGCAGTACTTC.

In this sample, this clone turned up once. This chain connects TRBV27 to TRBJ2-3, with TRBD1 matching over 9 bases. The CDR3 length is 16 residues. The germline gives CDR1 MNHEY, CDR2 SMNVEV (reference sequence). J lost 4 bases, V lost 4 bases, and 9 bases had no gene match. The CDR3 region is CASSSPGQGGSDTQYF. CDR3 DNA sequence: TGTGCCAGCAGTTCCCCGGGACAGGGAGGTTCAGATACGCAGTATTTT.

This clone showed up just once. This rearrangement joins TRBV3-1 (or the pseudogene TRBV3-2) to TRBJ2-1; 7 bases map to TRBD2. Per the germline V gene, CDR1 is LGHDT and CDR2 is YNNKEL (reference sequence). V lost 4 bases to trimming and J lost 5 bases; unmatched junction nucleotides: 8. The CDR3 runs to 15 residues. CDR3 sequence reads: CASSRREARNNEQFF. As DNA, the CDR3 is TGTGCCAGCAGCCGCCGGGAGGCCCGGAACAATGAGCAGTTCTTC.

This chain links TRBV6-2 or TRBV6-3 with TRBJ1-5, with TRBD1 matching 11 bases. Germline V gene data show CDR1 as MNHEY and CDR2 as SVGEGT. V was pared by 6 bases and J by 7 bases, with 11 bases of the junction left unmatched. The CDR3 consists of 16 residues. CDR3 nucleotide sequence: TGTGCCAGCAGCCTCGGGACAGGGGGGCGAGGGCAGCCCCAGCATTTT. Translating gives CASSLGTGGRGQPQHF.

The gene calls are TRBV11-3 and TRBJ2-1; 7 bases agree with TRBD2. J was trimmed by 5 bases and V by 5 bases; bases with no gene match: 6. Germline loops: CDR1 SGHNT, CDR2 YENEEA. The CDR3 sequence is 14 residues long. CDR3 residues: CASSNRDYHNEQFF. In nucleotides, the CDR3 is TGTGCCAGCAGCAACCGGGACTACCACAATGAGCAGTTCTTC.

The V call is TRBV4-2, the J call TRBJ2-7; perhaps TRBD2 as D (6 bases). With 2 bases removed from V and 1 base from J, the gap between germline ends came to 9 bases. Per the germline V gene, CDR1 is LGHNA and CDR2 is YNFKEQ. This CDR3 has 14 residues. The CDR3 region has the DNA TGTGCCAGCAGCCAACGACTAGGGTCCTACGAGCAGTACTTC. Its protein product is CASSQRLGSYEQYF.

CDR3 in DNA: TGTGCCAGCAGCTTGAGATACAGGGAGAGTTCGGGCTACACCTTC. This codes for CASSLRYRESSGYTF. The chain combines TRBV5-6 with TRBJ1-2; a possible D gene is TRBD1 (6 bases). The CDR3 is 15 amino acids. Germline assignment: CDR1 SGHDT and CDR2 YYEEEE. Trimming took off 1 base at V and 8 bases at J, with 18 bases between the two ends.

The chain recombines TRBV6-5 with TRBJ2-7, with 10 positions matching TRBD1. This CDR3 has 13 amino acids. Germline V gives CDR1 MNHEY, CDR2 SVGAGI. Losses at the gene ends were 6 bases for V and 3 bases for J; bases not matched to a gene: 2. CDR3 region: CASSRDRGYEQYF. In DNA, the CDR3 is TGTGCCAGCAGCCGGGACAGGGGCTACGAGCAGTACTTC.

The chain carries TRBV11-2 and TRBJ1-2; 7 nucleotides align to TRBD1. The CDR3 length is 13 residues. Unmatched junction bases numbered 13, after V lost 10 bases and J lost 8 bases. CDR1 SGHAT and CDR2 FQNNGV come from the germline V gene. Here the CDR3 reads CATVIQTGEGYTF. CDR3 sequence (DNA): TGTGCCACCGTAATACAAACAGGGGAGGGCTACACCTTC.

This clone was detected once. The junction does not match germline at one end; this may be a read error. CDR3 sequence (DNA): TGTGCTAGCAGTTCGCGGGGCACCACCGGGGAGCTGTTTTTT. Translated: CASSSRGTTGELFF. The chain has TRBV7-7 and TRBJ2-2; possible D gene TRBD2, 6 bases. Germline-derived CDR1 and CDR2 are SSHAT and FNYEAQ (reference sequence). The CDR3 covers 14 residues.

V usage is TRBV5-4 and J usage is TRBJ2-5; D is perhaps TRBD2 (5 bases). V shed 3 bases and J shed 5 bases, with 14 bases lying between them. Germline loops: CDR1 SGHNT, CDR2 YYREEE (reference sequence). CDR3 size: 14 residues. Written as DNA, the CDR3 is TGTGCCAGCAGCTCCGAGGGTGGTAGCGAGACCCAGTACTTC. This translates into CASSSEGGSETQYF.

The chain links TRBV7-9 to TRBJ2-3; D is possibly TRBD1 (6 bases). The CDR3 is made up of 14 amino acids. V lost 3 bases and J 0 bases, leaving 7 bases between the germline ends. Germline V gene lookup returns CDR1 SEHNR and CDR2 FQNEAQ (reference sequence). In DNA form, the CDR3 reads TGTGCCAGCAGCTTGGACAGTAGCACAGATACGCAGTATTTT. Translation: CASSLDSSTDTQYF.

This chain joins TRBV6-6 and TRBJ1-2; 8 positions agree with TRBD1. V lost 10 bases, J lost 7 bases, and 20 bases stayed unmatched. Germline CDR1 MNHNY, CDR2 SVGAGI (reference sequence). This CDR3 region has 16 residues. The CDR3 sequence: CATTTAGGLAGSGYTF. CDR3 nucleotide sequence: TGTGCCACCACTACGGCAGGGGGCTTGGCGGGGAGTGGCTACACCTTC.

The chain carries TRBV3-1 (or the pseudogene TRBV3-2) and TRBJ1-1; D gene uncertain. There are 14 residues in the CDR3. CDR1 and CDR2 (germline): LGHDT, YNNKEL (reference sequence). The V and J ends lost 1 base and 2 bases respectively, with 8 bases between them. For the CDR3, the DNA is TGTGCCAGCAGCCAAGGGCGGATCAACACTGAAGCTTTCTTT. As protein: CASSQGRINTEAFF.

This clone was seen once. V is TRBV4-3 and J is TRBJ1-3; 7 bases line up with TRBD1. Unmatched junction bases numbered 3, after V lost 0 bases and J lost 4 bases. The CDR3 has 15 residues. CDR1 and CDR2 from the germline V gene are LGHNA and YSLEER. The CDR3 sequence is CASSQEGRGGNTIYF. Written as DNA, the CDR3 is TGCGCCAGCAGCCAAGAAGGCAGGGGGGGAAACACCATATATTTT.

The rearrangement uses TRBV6-6 and TRBJ1-3; D is possibly TRBD1 (6 bases). V lost 3 bases and J 4 bases, leaving 13 bases between the germline ends. The length of the CDR3 is 15 residues. The germline gives CDR1 MNHNY, CDR2 SVGAGI (reference sequence). CDR3 loop: CASSYGGAGGNTIYF. As DNA, the CDR3 is TGTGCCAGCAGTTATGGGGGGGCAGGAGGAAACACCATATATTTT.

V is TRBV5-1 and J is TRBJ2-2, with 7 bases identical to TRBD2. Trimming removed 0 bases from V and 2 bases from J; junction bases left unmatched: 4. Germline V gives CDR1 SGHRS, CDR2 YFSETQ. This CDR3 contains 16 residues. CDR3 DNA: TGCGCCAGCAGCTTGGACGGGGGGTCTAACACCGGGGAGCTGTTTTTT. Amino acid sequence: CASSLDGGSNTGELFF.

The chain employs TRBV10-3 and TRBJ1-4; 8 positions agree with TRBD1. This CDR3 region has 16 residues. The ends lost 0 bases at V and 10 bases at J; junction bases unmatched: 10. CDR1 ENHRY and CDR2 SYGVKD come from the germline V gene. CDR3: CAISESRTGTEGKLFF. The DNA of the CDR3 is TGTGCCATCAGTGAGTCAAGGACAGGGACAGAAGGAAAACTGTTTTTT.

The chain carries TRBV11-3 and TRBJ1-1; D not certain. CDR1 SGHNT and CDR2 YENEEA come from the germline V gene. With 4 bases removed from V and 4 bases from J, the gap between germline ends came to 7 bases. The CDR3 has 12 amino acids. CDR3 DNA: TGTGCCAGCAGCTCTCGCGGCACTGAAGCTTTCTTT. Translation gives CASSSRGTEAFF.

The chain links TRBV9 to TRBJ2-1, with 7 bases fitting TRBD1. CDR1 and CDR2 from the germline V gene are SGDLS and YYNGEE. CDR3 length: 17 residues. Losses at the gene ends were 1 base for V and 2 bases for J; bases not matched to a gene: 9. The CDR3 DNA sequence: TGTGCCAGCAGCGTATCAGCGGACAGGCCTACCTACAATGAGCAGTTCTTC. This codes for CASSVSADRPTYNEQFF.

This clone was detected only a few times. This chain uses TRBV2 with TRBJ2-1; 7 bases line up with TRBD2. CDR1 is SNHLY, CDR2 FYNNEI, per germline. This CDR3 has 15 residues. V lost 4 bases, J lost 6 bases, and 9 bases stayed unmatched. The CDR3 DNA sequence: TGTGCCAGCAGTGTCCCACCGGGAGGCCCCAATGAGCAGTTCTTC. This gives the protein CASSVPPGGPNEQFF.

V and J are TRBV5-4 and TRBJ2-3, with 8 bases lining up with TRBD2. V shed 4 bases and J 0 bases; nucleotides not matched to a gene: 4. This CDR3 contains 15 residues. The V gene's germline CDR1 is SGHNT and CDR2 YYREEE (reference sequence). Here the CDR3 DNA reads TGTGCCAGCAGCCTGACTAGCGTTAGCACAGATACGCAGTATTTT. Amino acids: CASSLTSVSTDTQYF.

The chain employs TRBV6-5 and TRBJ2-7; D is perhaps TRBD1 (6 bases). The CDR3 is made up of 13 amino acids. V dropped 7 bases and J dropped 3 bases, with 13 bases sitting between them. Germline loops: CDR1 MNHEY, CDR2 SVGAGI. The CDR3 nucleotides are TGTGCCAGCAAGGCCGGACAGCACTACGAGCAGTACTTC. Translation: CASKAGQHYEQYF.

A single count supports this clone. This chain joins TRBV6-2 or TRBV6-3 and TRBJ2-1; 10 bases are shared with TRBD2. Germline lookup yields CDR1 MNHEY and CDR2 SVGEGT. The CDR3 covers 17 residues. The V segment lost 7 bases and the J segment 6 bases; nucleotides outside the gene matches: 15. CDR3 bases: TGTGCCAGCACCCCCTCCCAACTAGCGGGGAAACTCAATGAGCAGTTCTTC. Translated: CASTPSQLAGKLNEQFF.

The chain combines TRBV20-1 with TRBJ2-1; 11 bases line up with TRBD2. Germline loops: CDR1 DFQATT, CDR2 SNEGSKA (reference sequence). The length of the CDR3 is 14 residues. The J segment lost 8 bases and the V segment lost 3 bases, leaving 6 bases of the junction unmatched. The CDR3: CSASNSGGDDEQFF. CDR3 in DNA: TGCAGTGCTAGTAATAGCGGGGGGGACGATGAGCAGTTCTTC.